This TCR beta chain was retrieved from a study of blood T cell repertoires in COVID-19. Study in general: Both acute and convalescent COVID-19 samples were obtained from the United States, Italy and Spain. The cDNA or gDNA used as material had been derived from T cells, B-cell-depleted T cells, or PBMCs.

Authors' processing steps: Cell counts per sample came from amplifying reference gene primers. Sequenced by immunoSEQ multiplex PCR; TCRdb stores in-frame clones only, minus some. The DNA was the basis for D and trimming; V, J and clone size are from that table. The repertoire consists of some 220,000 clones, with over 60% occurring once and the leading ten covering under 8.5%. Per the germline V gene, CDR1 is LNHNV and CDR2 is YYDKDF (reference sequence). The ends were cut back, 5 bases at V and 6 bases at J, with 12 bases in the middle. There are 13 residues in the CDR3. V and J are TRBV15 and TRBJ2-3, with unresolved D. Sequenced: peripheral blood. This receptor was taken from a woman in her 70s with acute or convalescent COVID-19. The CDR3, as DNA: TGTGCCACCAGCTTGTCCCTCTTGGATACGCAGTATTTT. This codes for CATSLSLLDTQYF.